One TCR beta chain is described in this entry. Its antigen is undetermined. The source of the sample is a study of T-cell memory formation after mild COVID-19. Study outcomes and limitations: CD4+ bias marked clones expanding day 15 to 37, unlike balanced contracting clones. CD4+ contracting clones lay mainly in CM and EM, CD8+ ones in EMRA.

Trimming removed 1 base at V and 5 bases at J, with 11 bases between. There are 15 residues in the CDR3. CDR1 and CDR2 from the germline V gene are MNHNY and SVGAGI (reference sequence). TCRdb re-derived calls from the 5' RACE reads in MiXCR, one entry per CDR3 protein. The repertoire holds just over 200,000 distinct CDR3 sequences, with over 9% as singletons. The sample comprised PBMCs or a T cell subset sorted from them (not recorded which). The origin of this receptor is a man between 18 and 35 years old who had mild COVID-19 (a few samples of this study predate the infection). Cell type and time point are not known. The chain couples TRBV6-6 to TRBJ2-2, with D maybe TRBD2 (5 bases). The CDR3 nucleotides read TGTGCCAGCAGTTACTACGGACGCGGGACCGGGGAGCTGTTTTTT. It codes for CASSYYGRGTGELFF.